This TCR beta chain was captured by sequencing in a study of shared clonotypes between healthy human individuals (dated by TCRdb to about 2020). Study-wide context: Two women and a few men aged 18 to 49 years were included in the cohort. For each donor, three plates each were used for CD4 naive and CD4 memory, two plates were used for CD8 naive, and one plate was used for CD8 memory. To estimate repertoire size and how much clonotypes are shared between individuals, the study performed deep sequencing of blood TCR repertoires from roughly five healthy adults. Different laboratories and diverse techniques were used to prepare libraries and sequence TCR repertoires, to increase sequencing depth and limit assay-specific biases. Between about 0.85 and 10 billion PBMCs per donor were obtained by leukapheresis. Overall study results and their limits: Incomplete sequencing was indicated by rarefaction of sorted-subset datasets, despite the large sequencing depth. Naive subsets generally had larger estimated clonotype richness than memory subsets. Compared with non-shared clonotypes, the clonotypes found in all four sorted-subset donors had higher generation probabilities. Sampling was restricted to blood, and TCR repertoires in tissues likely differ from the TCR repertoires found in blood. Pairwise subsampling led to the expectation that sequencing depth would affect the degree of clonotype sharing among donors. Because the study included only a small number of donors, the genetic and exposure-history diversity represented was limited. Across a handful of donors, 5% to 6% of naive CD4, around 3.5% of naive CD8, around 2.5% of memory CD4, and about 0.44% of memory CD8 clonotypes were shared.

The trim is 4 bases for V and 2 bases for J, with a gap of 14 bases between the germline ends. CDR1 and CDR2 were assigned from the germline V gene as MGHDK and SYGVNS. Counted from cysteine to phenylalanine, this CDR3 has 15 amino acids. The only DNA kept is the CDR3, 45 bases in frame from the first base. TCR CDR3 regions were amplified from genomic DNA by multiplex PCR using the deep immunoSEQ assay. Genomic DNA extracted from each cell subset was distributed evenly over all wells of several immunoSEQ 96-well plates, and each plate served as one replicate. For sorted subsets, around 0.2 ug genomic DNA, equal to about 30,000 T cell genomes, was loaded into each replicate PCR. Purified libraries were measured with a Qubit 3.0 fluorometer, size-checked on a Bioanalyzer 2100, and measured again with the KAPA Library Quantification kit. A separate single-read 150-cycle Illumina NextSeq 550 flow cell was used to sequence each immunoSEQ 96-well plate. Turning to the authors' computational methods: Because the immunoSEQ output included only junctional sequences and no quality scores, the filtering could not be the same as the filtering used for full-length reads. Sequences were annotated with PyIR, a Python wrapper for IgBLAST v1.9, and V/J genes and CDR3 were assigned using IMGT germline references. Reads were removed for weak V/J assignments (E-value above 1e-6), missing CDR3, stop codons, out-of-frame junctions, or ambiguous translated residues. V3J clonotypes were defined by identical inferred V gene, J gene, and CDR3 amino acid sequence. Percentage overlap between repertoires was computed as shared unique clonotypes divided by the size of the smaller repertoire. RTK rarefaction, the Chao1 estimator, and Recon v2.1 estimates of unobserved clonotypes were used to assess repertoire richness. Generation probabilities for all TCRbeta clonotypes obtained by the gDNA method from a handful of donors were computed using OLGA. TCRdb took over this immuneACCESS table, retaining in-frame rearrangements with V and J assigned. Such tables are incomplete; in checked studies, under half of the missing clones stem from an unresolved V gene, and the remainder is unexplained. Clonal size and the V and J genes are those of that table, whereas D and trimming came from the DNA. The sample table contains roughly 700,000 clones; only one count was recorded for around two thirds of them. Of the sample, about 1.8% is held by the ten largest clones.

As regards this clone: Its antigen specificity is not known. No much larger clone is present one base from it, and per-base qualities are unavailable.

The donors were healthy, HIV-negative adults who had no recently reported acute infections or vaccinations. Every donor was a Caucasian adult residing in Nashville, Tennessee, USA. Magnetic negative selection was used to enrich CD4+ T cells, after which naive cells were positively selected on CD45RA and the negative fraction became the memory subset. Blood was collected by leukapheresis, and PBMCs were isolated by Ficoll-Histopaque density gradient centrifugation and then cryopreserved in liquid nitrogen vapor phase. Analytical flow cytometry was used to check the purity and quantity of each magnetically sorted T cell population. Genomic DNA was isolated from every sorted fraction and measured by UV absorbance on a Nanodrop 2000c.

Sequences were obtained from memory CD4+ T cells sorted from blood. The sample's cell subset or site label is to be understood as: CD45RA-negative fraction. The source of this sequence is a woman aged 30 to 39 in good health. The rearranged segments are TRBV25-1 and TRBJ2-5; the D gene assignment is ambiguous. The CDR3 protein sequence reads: CASSGLLQSQETQYF. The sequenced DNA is TGTGCCAGCAGTGGGCTCCTACAATCGCAAGAGACCCAGTACTTC.